This TCR beta chain was captured by sequencing in a study of beta chain features in type 1 diabetes. This clone was seen a handful of times. Its antigen is still unknown. The isolated RNA, all of it, was reverse transcribed, so expressed TCRB transcripts were what got sequenced. Clones were sequenced by immunoSEQ multiplex PCR, and TCRdb holds only the in-frame ones, with some missing. In the table there are some 350,000 clones, roughly 13% of which are singletons. The study's findings and limits: There was a possibility that cDNA sequencing over-represented cells with high TCR expression. The study found moderately but significantly shorter TCRB CDR3s in all four CD4+ subsets of Type 1 diabetes patients. Shorter templates may be favored by PCR, equally so in patients and controls.

The CDR3 has 18 residues. Deletions cut 4 bases from V and 6 bases from J, with 26 bases between. Germline CDR1 and CDR2: SGHAT and FQNNGV. This chain links TRBV11-2 with TRBJ2-3; D possibly corresponds to TRBD1 (6 bases). Material: naive CD4+ T cells from blood. This receptor was obtained from a woman aged 18 to 35 with type 1 diabetes. CDR3: CASSSYLDRLRTGDTQYF. CDR3 DNA: TGTGCCAGCAGCTCCTACCTAGACAGGCTGAGGACGGGGGATACGCAGTATTTT. The full variable domain, in which reference TRBV11-2 and TRBJ2-3 provide the parts outside the CDR3, is EAGVAQSPRYKIIEKRQSVAFWCNPISGHATLYWYQQILGQGPKLLIQFQNNGVVDDSQLPKDRFSAERLKGVDSTLKIQPAKLEDSAVYLCASSSYLDRLRTGDTQYFGPGTRLTVL.